This T cell receptor beta chain was retrieved from a study of blood T cell repertoires in COVID-19. Study in general: Samples of COVID-19 (acute and convalescent) were obtained from the United States, Italy and Spain. Sample material is recorded as cDNA or gDNA derived from T cells, B-cell-depleted T cells, or PBMCs.

Assay: immunoSEQ multiplex PCR; the TCRdb copy retains only in-frame clones and omits some. The sample lists nearly 350,000 clones, about 87% occurring once. CDR1 and CDR2 (germline): SGHDN, FVKESK. V was pared by 5 bases and J by 7 bases, with 12 bases of the junction left unmatched. This CDR3 is 15 amino acids long. The sample holds a few counts of this clone. This clonotype was sampled from a woman in her 50s with COVID-19, enrolled during active disease. The gene calls are TRBV14 and TRBJ1-2; the match to TRBD1 covers 8 bases. Sequenced input: peripheral blood. The CDR3 reads CASSEDREGLVGYTF. Written as DNA, the CDR3 is TGTGCCAGCAGCGAGGACAGGGAGGGCCTCGTTGGCTACACCTTC.